This is a list of T cell receptor beta chains from one sample in a study of beta chain features in type 1 diabetes. The assay was immunoSEQ multiplex PCR, and TCRdb's table has in-frame clones only and misses some. In the table there are 60,000 or so clones, about 55% of which are singletons. The specimen sequenced was Tregs from blood. The receptor source for this set is a woman aged 18-29 years in good health. CDR3s include the opening cysteine and the closing phenylalanine or tryptophan. D genes are given only for firm matches. Clone size is not always given. Where it is, it says once, few, many or a class for expanded clones.

cdr3_length: 17
clone_size: -
v_call: TRBV5-4
d_call: TRBD2
j_call: TRBJ2-5
cdr3_aa: CASRKLSTSGGQETQYF
cdr3_nt: TGTGCCAGCAGGAAACTATCGACTAGCGGGGGACAAGAGACCCAGTACTTC

cdr3_length: 14
clone_size: -
v_call: TRBV19
d_call: TRBD1
j_call: TRBJ2-1
cdr3_aa: CASLGQGKGDEQFF
cdr3_nt: TGTGCCAGTCTGGGACAGGGGAAAGGGGATGAGCAGTTCTTC

cdr3_length: 13
clone_size: -
v_call: TRBV5-1
d_call: -
j_call: TRBJ1-1
cdr3_aa: CASSLGGTPTLFF
cdr3_nt: TGCGCCAGCAGCTTGGGCGGGACCCCGACTTTGTTCTTT

cdr3_length: 11
clone_size: -
v_call: TRBV7-2
d_call: -
j_call: TRBJ2-1
cdr3_aa: CASSRYNEQFF
cdr3_nt: TGTGCCAGCAGCCGGTACAATGAGCAGTTCTTC

cdr3_length: 16
clone_size: few
v_call: TRBV7-2
d_call: TRBD2
j_call: TRBJ2-3
cdr3_aa: CASSPGLAGREDTQYF
cdr3_nt: TGTGCCAGCAGTCCAGGACTAGCTGGACGTGAAGATACGCAGTATTTT

cdr3_length: 16
clone_size: -
v_call: TRBV5-1
d_call: -
j_call: TRBJ2-5
cdr3_aa: CASSLGERPRGETQYF
cdr3_nt: TGCGCCAGCAGCTTGGGAGAAAGGCCACGGGGGGAGACCCAGTACTTC

cdr3_length: 16
clone_size: -
v_call: TRBV7-2
d_call: TRBD2
j_call: TRBJ2-7
cdr3_aa: CASSFRTRGSLYEQYF
cdr3_nt: TGTGCCAGCAGCTTTAGGACTAGGGGCTCCCTTTACGAGCAGTACTTC

cdr3_length: 16
clone_size: once
v_call: TRBV29-1
d_call: -
j_call: TRBJ1-1
cdr3_aa: CSVYGQWGRMNTEAFF
cdr3_nt: TGCAGCGTTTACGGACAGTGGGGGAGAATGAACACTGAAGCTTTCTTT

cdr3_length: 17
clone_size: -
v_call: TRBV18
d_call: -
j_call: TRBJ2-6
cdr3_aa: CASSPLAVSSGANVLTF
cdr3_nt: TGTGCCAGCTCACCTTTAGCCGTGAGCTCTGGGGCCAACGTCCTGACTTTC

cdr3_length: 14
clone_size: -
v_call: TRBV7-2
d_call: TRBD1
j_call: TRBJ1-1
cdr3_aa: CASSQRQGSTEAFF
cdr3_nt: TGTGCCAGCAGCCAACGACAGGGGTCCACTGAAGCTTTCTTT

cdr3_length: 14
clone_size: -
v_call: TRBV19
d_call: TRBD1
j_call: TRBJ2-1
cdr3_aa: CASSRDRGSTEQFF
cdr3_nt: TGTGCCAGTAGTAGGGACAGGGGTTCGACTGAGCAGTTCTTC